Listed below are T cell receptor beta chains from one sample, sequenced in a study of glioma-infiltrating T cells. TCRdb passed the multiplex PCR reads through MiXCR, listing each CDR3 protein once. There are about 110,000 distinct CDR3 sequences in the sample; less than 30% occur only once, and around 30% lies in the top ten. What was sequenced was glioma tissue, nonneoplastic brain tissue, or PBMCs (not recorded which). Receptors originate from a human donor with low-grade glioma or glioblastoma, undergoing nonglioma brain surgery, or in good health (not recorded which). Both conserved end residues are part of each CDR3. The D gene is left open where the match is weak. Rows give clone size only sometimes, using once, few, many, or a class for an expanded clone.

J gene	clone size	V gene	CDR3 length	D gene	CDR3 DNA	CDR3 protein
TRBJ2-3	many	TRBV7-9	14	NA	TGTGCCAGCAGCCCTTACCGGGGCACAGATACGCAGTATTTT	CASSPYRGTDTQYF
TRBJ2-2	many	TRBV7-2	19	TRBD2	TGTGCCAGCAGCTTAGGGGGACTAGCGGGAGGGGTCGACACCGGGGAGCTGTTTTTT	CASSLGGLAGGVDTGELFF
TRBJ1-1	NA	TRBV29-1	13	NA	TGCAGCGTTGGCTCCGGGCAAATCACTGAAGCTTTCTTT	CSVGSGQITEAFF
TRBJ2-5	few	TRBV29-1	18	TRBD2	TGCAGCGTTGAAGGGGAACCGACTAGCGGGAGGAAAAAAGAGACCCAGTACTTC	CSVEGEPTSGRKKETQYF
TRBJ1-1	NA	TRBV30	14	NA	TGTGCCTGGAATGGTGGCGCATGGAACACTGAAGCTTTCTTT	CAWNGGAWNTEAFF
TRBJ2-7	many	TRBV7-2	15	TRBD2	TGTGCCAGCAGCTTGTCGGGACTAGGCCTCTACGAGCAGTACTTC	CASSLSGLGLYEQYF
TRBJ2-7	many	TRBV27	12	NA	TGTGCCAGCAGGGAGAAGGATTACGAGCAGTACTTC	CASREKDYEQYF
TRBJ2-7	few	TRBV28	13	NA	TGTGCCAGCAGTTCACCGGGGGGCCACGAGCAGTACTTC	CASSSPGGHEQYF
TRBJ1-2	NA	TRBV5-1	13	NA	TGCGCCGGCAGATTGGAACGGCCGGAAGGCTACACCTTC	CAGRLERPEGYTF
TRBJ2-1	many	TRBV6-2/TRBV6-3	13	NA	TGTGCCAGCAGTCCCCGAACAGGGATTGAGCAGTTCTTC	CASSPRTGIEQFF
TRBJ2-7	many	TRBV12-3/TRBV12-4	13	NA	TGTGCCAGCAGTTTTAATGCCCAGCAGCAGCAGTACTTC	CASSFNAQQQQYF
TRBJ2-5	many	TRBV10-3	12	NA	TGTGCCATCAGTGAAAGGGCTGAGACCCAGTACTTC	CAISERAETQYF
TRBJ2-7	many	TRBV18	15	NA	TGTGCCAGCTCACCACCGAAGAGGGTGCCCTACGAACAGTACTTC	CASSPPKRVPYEQYF
TRBJ2-5	NA	TRBV27	12	NA	TGTGCCAGCATCCCTGGAGGAGAGACCCAGTACTTC	CASIPGGETQYF
TRBJ2-3	many	TRBV2	13	NA	TGTGCCAGCAATTTGCAGGGTTCAGATACGCAGTATTTT	CASNLQGSDTQYF
TRBJ1-5	few	TRBV19	14	NA	TGTGCCAGTAACCACAGGGAGGACGGTCAGCCCCAGCATTTT	CASNHREDGQPQHF
TRBJ1-1	many	TRBV5-1	13	NA	TGCGCCAGCAGCCAGGGAGAGAACACTGAAGCTTTCTTT	CASSQGENTEAFF
TRBJ2-1	many	TRBV12-3/TRBV12-4	11	NA	TGTGCCAGCAGTTTAGGGGCAGAGCAGTTCTTC	CASSLGAEQFF
TRBJ1-1	many	TRBV28	14	TRBD1	TGTGCCAGCAGTTTATTGACAGGGTACCCTGAAGCTTTCTTT	CASSLLTGYPEAFF
TRBJ2-7	many	TRBV27	15	NA	TGTGCCAGCAGTCCCGGACAAGTGAGGCTCGACGAGCAGTACTTC	CASSPGQVRLDEQYF
TRBJ2-1	many	TRBV9	11	NA	TGTGCCAGCAGCGCCGAGCGGGAGCAGTTCTTC	CASSAEREQFF
TRBJ2-1	NA	TRBV12-3/TRBV12-4	15	TRBD2	TGTGCCAGCAGTAGAGCGGGGGGGCCGTACAATGAGCAGTTCTTC	CASSRAGGPYNEQFF
TRBJ1-2	many	TRBV7-9	13	NA	TGTGCCAGCAGCTCTGGGACCTTCTATGGCTACACCTTC	CASSSGTFYGYTF
TRBJ2-7	once	TRBV6-5	16	NA	TGTGTTAGCAGACTCATCCAGGGTCTAATGGCCTACGAGCAGTACTTC	CVSRLIQGLMAYEQYF
TRBJ2-3	NA	TRBV24-1	14	NA	TGTGCCACCAGTGATTTGGGGGGTACAGATACGCAGTATTTT	CATSDLGGTDTQYF
TRBJ1-1	NA	TRBV5-1	15	NA	TGCGCCAGCAGCTTGACCGGGACACCGAACACTGAAGCTTTCTTT	CASSLTGTPNTEAFF
TRBJ1-3	many	TRBV7-2	16	NA	TGTGCCAGCAGCTCGTTCGCAGGGGTGGGCGGAAACACCATATATTTT	CASSSFAGVGGNTIYF
TRBJ1-5	many	TRBV7-2	15	NA	TGTGCCAGCAGCTTACGGAAGGGGGGCAATCAGCCCCAGCATTTT	CASSLRKGGNQPQHF
TRBJ2-1	NA	TRBV19	14	TRBD2	TGTGCCAGTGGGACTAGCGGGGGGGCGAATGAGCAGTTCTTC	CASGTSGGANEQFF
TRBJ2-1	many	TRBV11-3	16	NA	TGTGCCAGCAGCTTAAGCGGACAGAGCTCCTACAATGAGCAGTTCTTC	CASSLSGQSSYNEQFF
TRBJ2-7	many	TRBV18	16	TRBD1	TGTGCCAGCTCACTATTGGGACAGGGGCAGTCCTACGAGCAGTACTTC	CASSLLGQGQSYEQYF
TRBJ1-5	many	TRBV4-1	15	NA	TGCGCCAGCAGCCAGAAAGCCGGGAGCAATCAGCCCCAGCATTTT	CASSQKAGSNQPQHF
TRBJ1-5	many	TRBV6-2/TRBV6-3	15	NA	TGTGCCAGCAGTCATTCGTCAGGGGTCACCCAGCCCCAGCATTTT	CASSHSSGVTQPQHF
TRBJ2-1	many	TRBV7-9	15	NA	TGTGCCAGCAGCCCGGCTCAGCGGCTCTACAATGAGCAGTTCTTC	CASSPAQRLYNEQFF
TRBJ1-4	many	TRBV28	13	NA	TGTGCCAGCACGTACAGGGTTGGTGAAAAACTGTTTTTT	CASTYRVGEKLFF
TRBJ1-1	many	TRBV29-1	8	NA	TGCAGCGCAAATGAAGCTTTCTTT	CSANEAFF
TRBJ1-2	many	TRBV29-1	13	NA	TGCAGCGTTGGGGGGGGACGGTCCTATGGCTACACCTTC	CSVGGGRSYGYTF
TRBJ2-2	few	TRBV19	15	NA	TGTGCCAGTAGCCCCCCAGGAACTATTACCGGGGAGCTGTTTTTT	CASSPPGTITGELFF
TRBJ1-1	NA	TRBV20-1	8	NA	TGCAGTGCCCCTGAAGCGTTCTTT	CSAPEAFF
TRBJ1-1	NA	TRBV15	18	NA	TGTGCCACCAGCAGAGAAGGCAGGATTGAACGAATGAACACTGGAGCCTTCTTT	CATSREGRIERMNTGAFF
TRBJ2-2	many	TRBV19	15	TRBD2	TGTGCCAGTAGCCCTTGGGAGGGTTCCACCGGGGAGCTGTTTTTT	CASSPWEGSTGELFF
TRBJ2-3	NA	TRBV11-2	12	NA	TGTGCCAGCAGCCTTCGGACAGATACGCAGTATTTT	CASSLRTDTQYF
TRBJ2-5	many	TRBV7-2	14	NA	TGTGCCAGCAGCTTAAACGGCAGGGTTGAGACCCAGTACTTC	CASSLNGRVETQYF
TRBJ1-6	many	TRBV2	16	NA	TGTGCCAGCAGATCGGACACAGACTCCTATAATTCACCCCTCCACTTT	CASRSDTDSYNSPLHF
TRBJ1-1	many	TRBV28	11	NA	TGTGCCAGCAGTTTATACAGTGAAGCTTTCTTT	CASSLYSEAFF
TRBJ2-2	many	TRBV6-2/TRBV6-3	13	NA	TGTGCCAGCCTTGGGGAGAACACCGGGGAGCTGTTTTTT	CASLGENTGELFF
TRBJ2-5	many	TRBV7-2	16	TRBD2	TGTGCCAGCAGTCTAGGACTAGCGGGGGGGACGGAGACCCAGTACTTC	CASSLGLAGGTETQYF
TRBJ1-1	many	TRBV27	19	NA	TGTGCCAGCAGTTCGAAGGGACTTCTACTCTCGATGATGAACACTGAAGCTTTCTTT	CASSSKGLLLSMMNTEAFF
TRBJ2-5	many	TRBV4-2	15	TRBD2	TGTGCCAGCAGCCAAGAGACTAGCGGACAAGAGACCCAGTACTTC	CASSQETSGQETQYF
TRBJ2-7	NA	TRBV4-3	12	NA	TGCGCCAGCAGCCAAGTCGCCTACGAGCAGTACTTC	CASSQVAYEQYF
TRBJ1-5	many	TRBV7-2	14	NA	TGTGCCAGCAGCTTTCTACAGAGTAATCAGCCCCAGCATTTT	CASSFLQSNQPQHF
TRBJ2-1	many	TRBV20-1	14	TRBD2	TGCAGTGCTCCGGGGACTAGCGTAGGAAATGAGCAGTTCTTC	CSAPGTSVGNEQFF
TRBJ1-2	many	TRBV28	13	NA	TGTGCCAGCAGCCAATATTCCAGGGACGGCTACACCTTC	CASSQYSRDGYTF
TRBJ2-1	NA	TRBV28	15	NA	TGTGCCAGCAGTTTACGCGCGTACATCCACAATGACCAGTTCTTC	CASSLRAYIHNDQFF